This paragraph reports one T cell receptor beta chain. Antigen unknown. This may stem from a read error, because a much larger clone lies one nucleotide away. The CDR3 contains 15 residues. Trimming pared 5 bases from V and 4 bases from J, leaving 14 bases between. The germline V gene has CDR1 SEHNR and CDR2 FQNEAQ (reference sequence). A follow-up of 18 months without ophthalmopathy meant that hyperthyroidism was stable. Certain patients were not enrolled. These were patients with other autoimmune diseases, uncontrolled infections, pregnancy or lactation. The sample belongs to a study of Graves' ophthalmopathy and Graves' hyperthyroidism. The authors amplified TCR beta CDR3 regions, and they did so from RNA transcripts for repertoire sequencing. Scientists carried out first-round RT-PCR using HTBI primers and then a second-round multiplex PCR. TCRdb recomputed calls from the multiplex PCR reads with MiXCR, one row per CDR3 protein. The sample shows some 350,000 distinct CDR3 sequences, approximately 18% of them seen only once.

General study findings and limits: As the model predicted ophthalmopathy progression, it achieved a sensitivity of around 71% and a specificity of around 73%. Using 13 signatures, a model distinguished ophthalmopathy from stable hyperthyroidism, reaching around 85% sensitivity and roughly 80% specificity.

The specimen sequenced was peripheral blood. The origin of this receptor is an adult woman with stable Graves' hyperthyroidism. The chain combines TRBV7-9 with TRBJ2-2; a weak D match, TRBD2 (6 bases). The chain's CDR3 is CASSPTSLCTGELFF. The CDR3 DNA sequence: TGTGCCAGCAGCCCAACTAGCTTGTGCACCGGGGAGCTGTTTTTT.